The T cell receptor beta chain under discussion was sequenced for a study of early T cells in non-severe SARS-CoV-2 infection. Study-wide context: Sequenced material consisted of bulk RNA (from unsorted whole blood), and chains were unpaired.

By share, this clonotype ranks as medium-sized. Its antigen is as yet unknown. Tagging with unique molecular identifiers was applied to individual cDNA molecules. TCRdb analysed the 5' RACE reads with MiXCR anew, one entry per CDR3 protein. The sample includes tens of thousands of distinct CDR3 sequences, around 5% of them seen just once. Study observations and caveats: Anti-spike CD8 responses were favored in VDJdb matching, and private and CD4 specificities were missed.

This CDR3 is 14 amino acids long. Germline CDR1 and CDR2: DFQATT and SNEGSKA (reference sequence). V trimming: 4 bases; J trimming: 3 bases; junction bases outside the gene matches: 5. Sequenced input: whole blood. This sequence originates from an adult who was a healthcare worker with PCR-confirmed SARS-CoV-2 infection or an uninfected control (not recorded which). The V call is TRBV20-1, the J call TRBJ1-1; TRBD1 matches 10 bases. The CDR3 is CSANDRGRDTEAFF. The CDR3 DNA sequence: TGCAGTGCTAATGACAGGGGGCGCGACACTGAAGCTTTCTTT.